The T cell receptor beta chain under discussion was sequenced for a study of post-analysis software for immune sequencing data. General study results and limits: About 5 TRBV segments were more frequent in patients than controls; TRBV5-6, TRBV5-1 and TRBV20-1 belonged to this group.

Every TCR beta cDNA library bore unique molecular identifiers. TCRdb re-analysed the PCR reads in MiXCR, keeping a single row per CDR3 protein. The data contain about 820,000 distinct CDR3 sequences, about 57% of them singletons. Between the trimmed V and J ends, which lost 4 bases and 6 bases, there was a span of 13 bases. The CDR3 is made up of 13 amino acids. Germline values: CDR1 SGHTA, CDR2 FQGNSA. This clonotype was detected a few times. Its antigen remains unknown. The V call is TRBV7-2, the J call TRBJ2-7; tentatively, D is TRBD2 (6 bases). Sequenced input: blood. This sequence was found in a girl aged 10 to 17 with multiple sclerosis. Written as DNA, the CDR3 is TGTGCCAGCAGCTCCCTGGGAGGAGGCGAGCAGTACTTC. This codes for CASSSLGGGEQYF.